This TCR beta chain came from a study of shared T cell receptors in the human thymus. This CDR3 region has 17 residues. V trimming: 4 bases; J trimming: 7 bases; junction bases outside the gene matches: 13. CDR1 and CDR2 (germline): SGHRS, YFSETQ. Only in-frame clones appear in the TCRdb table, and some are missing; sequencing was by immunoSEQ multiplex PCR. The repertoire holds 550,000 to 800,000 clones, with 80% to 90% as singletons. This sample also belongs to another study, concerning human thymus T cells. That paper adds: Having corrective surgery for congenital heart defects, healthy Finnish infants were the ones who donated.

This TCR was sampled from a girl under three years old with a congenital heart defect. The rearrangement uses TRBV5-1 and TRBJ2-1, with 11 positions matching TRBD2. Material: thymocytes. This chain's CDR3 is CASSPTLAGGESNEQFF. The CDR3 nucleotides are TGCGCCAGCAGCCCCACCTTAGCGGGGGGGGAATCGAATGAGCAGTTCTTC.